These 21 T cell receptor beta chains came from one sample sequenced in a study of blood T cell repertoires in COVID-19. Clones were read by immunoSEQ multiplex PCR, and TCRdb kept only the in-frame ones, dropping some. The profile shows about 390,000 clones, approximately 90% of them singletons. The sequenced material came from PBMCs or T cells enriched from blood (not recorded which). The receptors originated from a woman in her forties or fifties who had recovered from COVID-19.

The chain employs TRBV3-1 (or the pseudogene TRBV3-2) and TRBJ2-7; possibly TRBD2 for D (6 bases). Trimming removed 7 bases from V and 7 bases from J, with 17 bases in between. The germline gives CDR1 LGHDT, CDR2 YNNKEL (reference sequence). The CDR3 sequence is 13 residues long. The CDR3 sequence is CASTGAGGVEQYF. For the CDR3, the DNA is TGTGCCAGCACCGGGGCTGGAGGGGTTGAGCAGTACTTC.

The CDR3 loop reads CASRLTGKYGYTF. The CDR3 nucleotides read TGTGCCAGCAGATTGACAGGGAAGTATGGCTACACCTTC. This chain joins TRBV27 and TRBJ1-2; the match to TRBD1 covers 7 bases. The CDR3 covers 13 residues. V gave up 6 bases and J gave up 5 bases; unmatched junction bases: 6. Germline V gene data show CDR1 as MNHEY and CDR2 as SMNVEV (reference sequence).

The gene calls are TRBV30 and TRBJ1-4, with TRBD1 identical over 9 bases. J gave up 7 bases and V 5 bases, and 23 bases lay outside the gene matches. Looked up from germline, CDR1 is GTSNPN and CDR2 is SVGIG (reference sequence). CDR3 length: 19 amino acids. This CDR3 is CAWGPPPRDRVNFGEKLFF. For the CDR3, the DNA is TGTGCCTGGGGACCGCCACCCAGGGACAGGGTTAACTTTGGTGAAAAACTGTTTTTT.

This clone was detected only once. The chain carries TRBV4-1 and TRBJ1-3; 8 bases align to TRBD1. The CDR3 covers 18 residues. Germline V gene lookup returns CDR1 MGHRA and CDR2 YSYEKL. The ends lost 1 base at V and 4 bases at J; junction bases unmatched: 12. The CDR3 here is CASSQGRQGTLGGNTIYF. DNA of the CDR3: TGCGCCAGCAGCCAAGGGAGACAGGGGACTTTGGGGGGAAACACCATATATTTT.

The chain couples TRBV29-1 to TRBJ1-2, with no clear D. The V gene's germline CDR1 is SQVTM and CDR2 ANQGSEA. Between the trimmed V and J ends, which lost 1 base and 0 bases, there was a span of 9 bases. The CDR3 contains 14 residues. The CDR3 sequence: CSVEGRGANYGYTF. The CDR3 DNA follows: TGCAGCGTTGAAGGGCGGGGAGCTAACTATGGCTACACCTTC.

J is TRBJ1-2 and V is TRBV7-2; TRBD1 agrees at 8 bases. The CDR3 has 15 amino acids. Germline lookup yields CDR1 SGHTA and CDR2 FQGNSA. With 5 bases clipped from V and 4 bases from J, the junction kept 9 bases outside the gene matches. DNA for the CDR3: TGTGCCAGCAGCAATGGACAGGGACTGACCTATGGCTACACCTTC. Its translation: CASSNGQGLTYGYTF.

The CDR3 DNA is TGTGCCAGCAGTATAGCGGGGGCCAGAGAGCAGTACTTC. This encodes CASSIAGAREQYF. The rearrangement links TRBV11-2 to TRBJ2-7; 9 bases fit TRBD2. In germline, CDR1 is SGHAT, CDR2 FQNNGV. The V and J ends lost 6 bases and 7 bases, in that order; junction bases with no gene match: 7. The CDR3 extends over 13 amino acids.

V is TRBV5-1 and J is TRBJ1-2, with a possible D match to TRBD1 (6 bases). The germline V gene encodes CDR1 SGHRS and CDR2 YFSETQ. The CDR3 totals 14 residues. V was shortened by 5 bases and J by 4 bases, with 15 bases between the two germline ends. CDR3 residues: CASSSTTGGYGYTF. Written as DNA, the CDR3 is TGCGCCAGCAGTTCCACGACAGGTGGCTATGGCTACACCTTC.

The chain employs TRBV19 and TRBJ1-5; 11 bases agree with TRBD1. Germline V gene data show CDR1 as LNHDA and CDR2 as SQIVND (reference sequence). This CDR3 contains 16 residues. The ends lost 4 bases at V and 6 bases at J; junction bases unmatched: 8. The chain's CDR3 is CASSTRTGGASQPQHF. CDR3 sequence (DNA): TGTGCCAGTAGTACCCGGACAGGGGGCGCGAGTCAGCCCCAGCATTTT.

The chain couples TRBV7-8 to TRBJ2-7, with 7 positions matching TRBD2. After removal of 5 bases from V and 0 bases from J, the junction contained 4 bases not matched to a gene. The V gene's germline CDR1 is SGHVS and CDR2 FQNEAQ. This CDR3 has 14 amino acids. CDR3 coding DNA: TGTGCCAGCAGCGGAAGCGGGAACTCCTACGAGCAGTACTTC. Encoded protein: CASSGSGNSYEQYF. Full variable domain (missing parts from reference TRBV7-8 and TRBJ2-7): GAGVSQSPRYKVAKRGQDVALRCDPISGHVSLFWYQQALGQGPEFLTYFQNEAQLDKSGLPSDRFFAERPEGSVSTLKIQRTQQEDSAVYLCASSGSGNSYEQYFGPGTRLTVT.

The chain carries TRBV5-1 and TRBJ2-1; D is undetermined. Trimming pared 2 bases from V and 0 bases from J, leaving 9 bases between. The CDR3 runs to 15 residues. The germline CDR1 and CDR2 sequences are SGHRS and YFSETQ. CDR3 bases: TGCGCCAGCAGCTTTAGGCCGGGCTCCTACAATGAGCAGTTCTTC. Translation gives CASSFRPGSYNEQFF.

V is TRBV5-1 and J is TRBJ2-1; 7 bases fit TRBD1. The V gene's germline CDR1 is SGHRS and CDR2 YFSETQ. The CDR3 sequence is 16 residues long. V was pared by 4 bases and J by 2 bases, with 9 bases of the junction left unmatched. CDR3 nucleotides: TGCGCCAGCAGCATCGCACAGGGGTCAGCCTACAATGAGCAGTTCTTC. Amino acids: CASSIAQGSAYNEQFF.

The rearrangement uses TRBV4-2 and TRBJ2-1; 11 nucleotides agree with TRBD2. Looked up from germline, CDR1 is LGHNA and CDR2 is YNFKEQ. This CDR3 has 16 amino acids. V was pared by 0 bases and J by 4 bases, with 2 bases of the junction left unmatched. DNA for the CDR3: TGTGCCAGCAGCCAAGATACTAGCGGGGGATACAATGAGCAGTTCTTC. Amino acids: CASSQDTSGGYNEQFF.

The rearrangement links TRBV3-1 (or the pseudogene TRBV3-2) to TRBJ1-3, with a tentative D call TRBD1 (6 bases). Germline V lookup: CDR1 LGHDT, CDR2 YNNKEL (reference sequence). The CDR3 sequence is 15 residues long. The V end was cut by 4 bases, the J end by 1 base, with 11 bases between. In nucleotides, the CDR3 is TGTGCCAGCAGCCTACAAACAGGGTCTGGAAACACCATATATTTT. It codes for CASSLQTGSGNTIYF.

The gene calls are TRBV9 and TRBJ2-3; 7 bases match TRBD1. The junction had 11 bases not matched to a gene; V was cut back by 4 bases and J by 3 bases. In germline, CDR1 is SGDLS, CDR2 YYNGEE. This CDR3 contains 16 residues. This chain's CDR3 is CASSPRAGGTTDTQYF. For the CDR3, the DNA is TGTGCCAGCAGCCCGAGGGCAGGGGGTACTACAGATACGCAGTATTTT.

V gene TRBV2 combines with J gene TRBJ2-3, with 8 bases lining up with TRBD1. CDR3 length equals 15 residues. From germline, CDR1 is SNHLY and CDR2 FYNNEI. With 8 bases clipped from V and 4 bases from J, the junction kept 11 bases outside the gene matches. CDR3 in amino acids: CASPKRTGPPDTQYF. The CDR3 coding sequence is TGTGCCAGCCCAAAGCGGACAGGGCCGCCAGATACGCAGTATTTT.

The chain joins TRBV19 to TRBJ2-2; D perhaps matches TRBD1 (5 bases). This CDR3 is built from 15 residues. V lost 6 bases and J lost 0, with 11 bases in between. Germline values: CDR1 LNHDA, CDR2 SQIVND (reference sequence). As DNA, the CDR3 is TGTGCCAGTAGGATCGACAGCTCGAACACCGGGGAGCTGTTTTTT. The encoded protein is CASRIDSSNTGELFF. Variable domain in full (rest from reference TRBV19 and TRBJ2-2): DGGITQSPKYLFRKEGQNVTLSCEQNLNHDAMYWYRQDPGQGLRLIYYSQIVNDFQKGDIAEGYSVSREKKESFPLTVTSAQKNPTAFYLCASRIDSSNTGELFFGEGSRLTVL.

This chain links TRBV4-2 with TRBJ2-1; 13 bases are a match to TRBD2. With 4 bases clipped from V and 6 bases from J, the junction kept 3 bases outside the gene matches. This CDR3 spans 15 amino acids. Looked up from germline, CDR1 is LGHNA and CDR2 is YNFKEQ. The chain's CDR3 is CASSPRLAGGNEQFF. The CDR3 coding sequence is TGTGCCAGCAGCCCCAGACTAGCGGGGGGCAATGAGCAGTTCTTC.

The chain couples TRBV10-3 to TRBJ1-6; D might be TRBD1 (5 bases). Germline-derived CDR1 and CDR2 are ENHRY and SYGVKD. Trimming pared 5 bases from V and 8 bases from J, leaving 13 bases between. This CDR3 contains 14 residues. CDR3 in DNA: TGTGCCATCAGTCTAACGGGGGAGGATTCACCCCTCCACTTT. As protein: CAISLTGEDSPLHF.

This clone was detected only a few times. The V and J genes are TRBV9 and TRBJ2-2; possibly TRBD1 for D (6 bases). Trimming took 6 bases from V and 3 from J, leaving 18 bases between them. The germline CDR1 and CDR2 sequences are SGDLS and YYNGEE. This CDR3 region has 16 residues. CDR3: CASTVLPAGDTGELFF. The CDR3, as DNA: TGTGCCAGCACGGTCTTACCCGCAGGGGACACCGGGGAGCTGTTTTTT.

This sequence joins TRBV29-1 and TRBJ1-1; D is undetermined. In germline, CDR1 is SQVTM, CDR2 ANQGSEA. CDR3 length: 14 residues. V lost 5 bases and J lost 1, with 14 bases in between. The CDR3: CSVTFGWRNTEAFF. CDR3 DNA sequence: TGCAGCGTTACCTTCGGGTGGAGGAACACTGAAGCTTTCTTT.